This TCR beta chain was documented in a study of cytomegalovirus exposure and HLA in healthy donors. Regarding the study as a whole: Cytomegalovirus-associated TCR beta chains were listed, numbering more than 150.

It was with 60 Vbeta and 13 Jbeta primers that the PCR ran. This table comes from immunoSEQ multiplex PCR, and its TCRdb copy is limited to in-frame clones, with some not included. The sample has some 65,000 clones, approximately 60% seen once. On this clone: Antigen: not known.

In germline, CDR1 is SGHTS, CDR2 YDEGEE. Trimming took 1 base from V and 4 from J, leaving 12 bases between them. The length of the CDR3 is 15 residues. This chain connects TRBV5-8 to TRBJ1-5; no clear D. Source material: PBMCs. The TCR sequence derives from a man between 25 and 39 years old in good health and CMV-seronegative. The CDR3 reads CASSLYYTGNQPQHF. The CDR3 region has the DNA TGTGCCAGCAGCTTGTATTATACGGGAAATCAGCCCCAGCATTTT.